The source of this T cell receptor beta chain is a study of pediatric ulcerative colitis. Study-wide points: Acute severe colitis showed lower rectal diversity from clonal expansions.

The rectum was sampled with one to two pinch biopsies at colonoscopy. The V and J ends lost 8 bases and 0 bases respectively, with 14 bases between them. Germline V lookup: CDR1 SNHLY, CDR2 FYNNEI. This CDR3 spans 15 amino acids. Using immunoSEQ multiplex PCR, the repertoire was profiled, and TCRdb retains in-frame clones only, with some absent. The sample yields roughly 16,000 clones, about 76% seen once. Only a few counts were recorded for this clone. Its specificity is unknown. The sequencing input was gut tissue. The chain couples TRBV2 to TRBJ1-3; D remains unclear. This receptor was taken from a girl aged 10-17 years with moderate ulcerative colitis. The CDR3 DNA follows: TGTGCCAGCGGTTCCGACCTCTACTCTGGAAACACCATATATTTT. Its translation: CASGSDLYSGNTIYF.